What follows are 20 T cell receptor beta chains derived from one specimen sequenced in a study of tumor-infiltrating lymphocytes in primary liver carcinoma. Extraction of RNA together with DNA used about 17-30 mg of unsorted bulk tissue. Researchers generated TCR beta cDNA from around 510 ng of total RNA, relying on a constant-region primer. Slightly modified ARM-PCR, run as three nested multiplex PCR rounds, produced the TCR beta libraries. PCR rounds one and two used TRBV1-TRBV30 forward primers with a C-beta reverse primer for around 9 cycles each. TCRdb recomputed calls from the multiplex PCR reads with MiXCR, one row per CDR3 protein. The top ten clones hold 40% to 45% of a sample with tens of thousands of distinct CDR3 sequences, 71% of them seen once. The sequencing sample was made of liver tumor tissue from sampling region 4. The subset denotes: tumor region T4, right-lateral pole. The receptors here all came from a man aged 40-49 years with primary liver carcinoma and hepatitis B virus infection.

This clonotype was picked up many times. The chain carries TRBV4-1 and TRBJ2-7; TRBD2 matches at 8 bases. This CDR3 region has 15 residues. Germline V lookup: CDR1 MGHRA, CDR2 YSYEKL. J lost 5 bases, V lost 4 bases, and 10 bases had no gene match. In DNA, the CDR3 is TGCGCCAGCAGCCGGTCGTTCGGGGGGGTTGACGAGCAGTACTTC. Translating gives CASSRSFGGVDEQYF.

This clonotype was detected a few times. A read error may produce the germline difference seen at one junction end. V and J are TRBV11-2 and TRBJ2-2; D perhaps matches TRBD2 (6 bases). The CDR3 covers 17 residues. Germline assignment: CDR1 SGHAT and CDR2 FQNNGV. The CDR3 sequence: CASSLTLGGADTGELFF. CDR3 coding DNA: TGTGCCAGCAGTTTAACATTAGGAGGGGCGGACACCGGGGAGCTATTTTTT. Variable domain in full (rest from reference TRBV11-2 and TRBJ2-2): EAGVAQSPRYKIIEKRQSVAFWCNPISGHATLYWYQQILGQGPKLLIQFQNNGVVDDSQLPKDRFSAERLKGVDSTLKIQPAKLEDSAVYLCASSLTLGGADTGELFFGEGSRLTVL.

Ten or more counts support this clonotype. CDR3 DNA: TGTGCCAGCAGCCCACTAGCATCGACCTACGAGCAGTACTTC. Amino acids: CASSPLASTYEQYF. The chain carries TRBV12-3 or TRBV12-4 and TRBJ2-7, with a tentative D call TRBD2 (6 bases). Between the trimmed V and J ends, which lost 6 bases and 2 bases, there was a span of 14 bases. The length of the CDR3 is 14 residues.

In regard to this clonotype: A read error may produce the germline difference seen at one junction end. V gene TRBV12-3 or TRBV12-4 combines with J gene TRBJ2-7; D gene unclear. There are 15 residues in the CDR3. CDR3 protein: CASRLLIGLNNEQYF. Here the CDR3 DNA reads TGTGCCAGCCGTTTATTGATAGGGCTAAATAACGAGCAGTACTTC.

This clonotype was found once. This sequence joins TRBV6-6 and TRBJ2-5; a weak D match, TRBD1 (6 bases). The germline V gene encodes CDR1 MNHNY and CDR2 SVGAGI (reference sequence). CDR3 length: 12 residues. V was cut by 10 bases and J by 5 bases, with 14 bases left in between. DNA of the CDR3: TGTGCCACCGTGGGGGCCCGCGAGACCCAGTACTTC. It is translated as CATVGARETQYF.

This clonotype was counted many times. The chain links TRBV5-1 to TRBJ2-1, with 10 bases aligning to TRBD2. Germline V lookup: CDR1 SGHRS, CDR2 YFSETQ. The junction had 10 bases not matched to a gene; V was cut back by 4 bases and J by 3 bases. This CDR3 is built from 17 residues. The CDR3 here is CASSSPLAGVFYNEQFF. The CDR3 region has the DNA TGCGCCAGCAGCAGCCCTCTAGCGGGAGTCTTCTACAATGAGCAGTTCTTC.

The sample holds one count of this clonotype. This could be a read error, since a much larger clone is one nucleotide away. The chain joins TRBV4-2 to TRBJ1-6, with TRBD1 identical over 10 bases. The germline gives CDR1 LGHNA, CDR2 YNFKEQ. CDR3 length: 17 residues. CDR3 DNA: TGTGTCAGCAGCCAACCAGAACCGGGACAGGGGAATTCACCCCTCCACTTT. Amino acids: CVSSQPEPGQGNSPLHF.

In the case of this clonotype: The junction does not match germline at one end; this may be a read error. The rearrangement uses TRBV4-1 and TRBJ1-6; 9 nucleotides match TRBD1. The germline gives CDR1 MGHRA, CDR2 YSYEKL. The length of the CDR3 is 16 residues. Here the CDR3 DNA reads TGCGCCAGTAGCCACCGCCTACAGGGGGCGGAATCACCCCTCCACTTT. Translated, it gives CASSHRLQGAESPLHF.

The CDR3 loop reads CSVIQGNGYTF. In DNA, the CDR3 is TGCAGTGTTATCCAAGGGAATGGCTACACCTTC. The chain carries TRBV29-1 and TRBJ1-2; D is uncertain. This CDR3 region has 11 residues. Germline values: CDR1 SQVTM, CDR2 ANQGSEA.

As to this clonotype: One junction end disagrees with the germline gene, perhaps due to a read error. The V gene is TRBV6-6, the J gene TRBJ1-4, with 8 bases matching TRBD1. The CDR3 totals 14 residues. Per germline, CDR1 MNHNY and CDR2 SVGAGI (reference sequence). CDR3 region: CANSSDRVNEKLFF. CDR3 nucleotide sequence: TGTGCCAACAGTTCGGACAGGGTTAATGAAAAACTATTTTTT.

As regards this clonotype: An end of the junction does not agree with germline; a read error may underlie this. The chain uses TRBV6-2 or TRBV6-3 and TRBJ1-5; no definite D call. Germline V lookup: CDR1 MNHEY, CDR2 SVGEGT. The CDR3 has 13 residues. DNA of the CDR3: TGTGCCAGCAGTTCTCCCTTAGACCAGCCCCGGCATTTT. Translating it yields CASSSPLDQPRHF.

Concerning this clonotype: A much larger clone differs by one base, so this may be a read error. The CDR3 spells CASSSRGKLFF. Here the CDR3 DNA reads TGTGCCAGCAGTTCCCGGGGAAAACTGTTTTTT. This chain connects TRBV28 to TRBJ1-4; D unresolved. Trimming removed 4 bases from V and 10 bases from J, with 7 bases in between. CDR1 MDHEN and CDR2 SYDVKM come from the germline V gene. This CDR3 comprises 11 residues.

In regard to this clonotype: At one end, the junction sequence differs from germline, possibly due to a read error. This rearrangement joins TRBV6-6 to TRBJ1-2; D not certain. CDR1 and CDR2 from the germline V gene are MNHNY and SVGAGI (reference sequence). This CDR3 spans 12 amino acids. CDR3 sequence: CATYFGSHGYTF. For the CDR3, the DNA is TGTGCCACATACTTCGGGTCCCATGGCTACACATTC.

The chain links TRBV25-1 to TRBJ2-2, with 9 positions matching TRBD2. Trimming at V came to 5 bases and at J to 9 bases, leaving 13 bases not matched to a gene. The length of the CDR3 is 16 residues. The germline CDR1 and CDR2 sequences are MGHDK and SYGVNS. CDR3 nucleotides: TGTGCCAGCAGTACCTTAGCGGGAGAGGTTGCCCGGGAGCTGTTTTTT. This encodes CASSTLAGEVARELFF.

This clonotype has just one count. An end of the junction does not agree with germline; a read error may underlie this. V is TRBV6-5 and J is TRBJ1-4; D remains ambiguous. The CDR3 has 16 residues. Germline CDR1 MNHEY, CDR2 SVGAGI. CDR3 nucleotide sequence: TGCGCCAGCAGTAAAAGTGGGCCGGACCCACAAGGAAAACTGTTATTT. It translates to CASSKSGPDPQGKLLF.

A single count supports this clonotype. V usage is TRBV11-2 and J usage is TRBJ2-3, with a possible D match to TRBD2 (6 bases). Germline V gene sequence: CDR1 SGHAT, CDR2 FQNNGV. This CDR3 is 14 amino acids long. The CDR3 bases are TGTGCTGGAGGGGCACGGGAGCCCGCAGATATTCAGTATTTT. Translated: CAGGAREPADIQYF.

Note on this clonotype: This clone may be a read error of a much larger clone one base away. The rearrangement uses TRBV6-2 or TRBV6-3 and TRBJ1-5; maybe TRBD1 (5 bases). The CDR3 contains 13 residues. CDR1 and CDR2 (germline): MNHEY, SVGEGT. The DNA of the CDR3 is TGTGCCTGCAGTTACGACAGATATCAGCCCCAGCATTTT. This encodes CACSYDRYQPQHF.

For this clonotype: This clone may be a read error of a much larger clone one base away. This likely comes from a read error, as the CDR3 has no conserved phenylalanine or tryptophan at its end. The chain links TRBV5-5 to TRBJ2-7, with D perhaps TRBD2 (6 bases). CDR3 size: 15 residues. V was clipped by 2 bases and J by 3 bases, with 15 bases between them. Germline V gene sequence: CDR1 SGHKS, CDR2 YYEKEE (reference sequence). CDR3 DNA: TGTGCCAGCAGCTTAGGCGGGACCACTCGCTACGAGCAGTACTAC. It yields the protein CASSLGGTTRYEQYY.

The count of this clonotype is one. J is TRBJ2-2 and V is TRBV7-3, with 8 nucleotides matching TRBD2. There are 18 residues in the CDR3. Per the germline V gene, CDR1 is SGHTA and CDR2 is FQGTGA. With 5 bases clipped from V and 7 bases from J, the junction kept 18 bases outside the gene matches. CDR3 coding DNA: TGTGCCAGCAGCCCCGGGGGGAGCGGGAGAATGTGGAGCGGGGAGCTGTTTTTT. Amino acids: CASSPGGSGRMWSGELFF.

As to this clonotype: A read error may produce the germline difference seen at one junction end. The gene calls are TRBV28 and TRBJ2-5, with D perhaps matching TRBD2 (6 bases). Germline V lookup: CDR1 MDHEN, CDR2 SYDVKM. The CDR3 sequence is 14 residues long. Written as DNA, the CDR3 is TGTGCCAGCAGATTATGGGCGGGGATGGAGACCCGGTACTTC. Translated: CASRLWAGMETRYF.